A selection of T cell receptor beta chains follows, all from one sample in a study of blood T cell repertoires in COVID-19. Clones were sequenced by immunoSEQ multiplex PCR, and TCRdb holds only the in-frame ones, with some missing. The data contain about 480,000 clones, roughly nine tenths of them singletons. What was sequenced was peripheral blood. The receptors shown here come from a man between 18 and 35 years old with COVID-19, enrolled during active disease. The conserved cysteine and the conserved F or W are not part of the CDR3 here. The D gene is left open where the match is weak.

d_call	v_call	j_call	cdr3_aa
TRBD2	TRBV27	TRBJ2-3	ASSLSGRGSPGLAGEGTDTQY
TRBD1	TRBV5-1	TRBJ2-2	ASSFFQGDTGELF
NA	TRBV7-9	TRBJ1-3	ASSLVPGIVSGNTIY
NA	TRBV7-6	TRBJ2-5	ASSFGGETQY
NA	TRBV9	TRBJ2-1	ASSVGGLGIDEQF
TRBD2	TRBV19	TRBJ2-2	ASSIPYPRLAAAGELF
TRBD1	TRBV2	TRBJ2-2	ASRTGTGELF
NA	TRBV3-1/TRBV3-2	TRBJ2-7	ASSQSIGKTYEQY
TRBD1	TRBV5-1	TRBJ1-6	ASSLAQGASPLH
TRBD1	TRBV5-4	TRBJ1-2	ASSWDRNGYT
TRBD1	TRBV7-9	TRBJ2-7	ASSRTGESEEQY
NA	TRBV5-1	TRBJ2-7	ASSLSPGTLEYEQY
TRBD1	TRBV7-9	TRBJ1-1	ASSLAYRGRDAF
NA	TRBV27	TRBJ2-7	ASSLSSGAYEQY
TRBD1	TRBV19	TRBJ1-6	ASSPMGQGIASPLH
NA	TRBV4-1	TRBJ1-1	ASSLVAGSNTEAF
NA	TRBV11-2	TRBJ1-5	ASSTLPRDQPQH
TRBD1	TRBV30	TRBJ1-6	AWRRGTGYNSPLH
NA	TRBV4-2	TRBJ1-4	ASSRTVADNEKLF
TRBD2	TRBV2	TRBJ2-5	ASSRGLEETQY
TRBD1	TRBV12-3/TRBV12-4	TRBJ1-1	ASRRTGRTEAF
TRBD2	TRBV5-4	TRBJ2-1	ASTSPSGRRTNEQF
NA	TRBV5-8	TRBJ1-5	ASSFRDQPQH
NA	TRBV4-1	TRBJ2-1	ASSSNPPFTSSYNEQF
TRBD2	TRBV5-6	TRBJ2-7	ASSLGPAGVYEQY
NA	TRBV16	TRBJ2-7	ASSQSRRGLNEQY
TRBD1	TRBV28	TRBJ1-6	ASQGTGGSPLH
NA	TRBV12-2	TRBJ1-6	ASRPNRDRLYDSPLH
TRBD2	TRBV3-1/TRBV3-2	TRBJ2-1	ASSQEGPAGDNEQF
NA	TRBV2	TRBJ1-5	ASSPSRVEDQPQH
NA	TRBV19	TRBJ1-2	ASSIAVYYGYT
TRBD2	TRBV19	TRBJ2-1	ASSKLAGENNEQF
TRBD1	TRBV11-1	TRBJ2-5	ASSLSDRGKTQY